This passage covers 17 T cell receptor beta chains from one sample sequenced in a study of cytomegalovirus exposure and HLA in healthy donors. Primers included in the PCR were 60 Vbeta and 13 Jbeta primers. Produced via immunoSEQ multiplex PCR; TCRdb's table is partial and in-frame only. This table has 110,000 or so clones, about 80% appearing once. Sequenced input: PBMCs. The receptors originated from a man aged 45-65 years in good health and CMV-seropositive.

This clone was counted only a few times. The V and J genes are TRBV6-5 and TRBJ1-3, with TRBD1 matching over 7 bases. Looked up from germline, CDR1 is MNHEY and CDR2 is SVGAGI. The CDR3 extends over 16 amino acids. V lost 4 bases to trimming and J lost 0 bases; unmatched junction nucleotides: 6. The DNA for the CDR3 is TGTGCCAGCAGTTTCAACCGGGACAGCTCTGGAAACACCATATATTTT. Translating gives CASSFNRDSSGNTIYF.

The chain is built from TRBV7-2 and TRBJ1-1, with no clear D. Trimming removed 5 bases at V and 1 base at J, with 14 bases between. Germline CDR1 and CDR2: SGHTA and FQGNSA. The CDR3 has 15 residues. The DNA for the CDR3 is TGTGCCAGCAGCCCGTGGGCTGGGCCGAACACTGAAGCTTTCTTT. Translated, it gives CASSPWAGPNTEAFF.

The gene calls are TRBV10-3 and TRBJ2-1; 7 bases align to TRBD1. Looked up from germline, CDR1 is ENHRY and CDR2 is SYGVKD. Germline trimming cut 7 bases from V and 9 bases from J; bases unmatched to any gene: 12. The CDR3 loop spans 14 amino acids. CDR3 sequence (DNA): TGTGCCATCACCTCACGAGGAGAGGGGGCTGAGCAGTTCTTC. Its translation: CAITSRGEGAEQFF.

This chain joins TRBV5-1 and TRBJ2-7, with TRBD2 matching over 10 bases. V lost 5 bases and J lost 1; bases outside the gene matches: 15. The CDR3 covers 18 residues. Germline V gives CDR1 SGHRS, CDR2 YFSETQ. DNA of the CDR3: TGCGCCAGCAGGTCCGACCTTTCACTAGCGGGGTTTTCCTACGAGCAGTACTTC. Residues: CASRSDLSLAGFSYEQYF.

The genes are TRBV28 and TRBJ1-2; 8 positions match TRBD1. Germline CDR1 is MDHEN and CDR2 is SYDVKM. This CDR3 contains 14 residues. Unmatched junction bases numbered 6, after V lost 7 bases and J lost 2 bases. CDR3 amino acids: CASKRTGNNYGYTF. The CDR3 DNA sequence: TGTGCCAGCAAGAGGACAGGGAACAACTATGGCTACACCTTC.

This clone was detected once. The chain employs TRBV13 and TRBJ2-5, with a weak D call TRBD2 (7 bases). This CDR3 is 13 amino acids long. Trimming stripped 9 bases from V and 11 bases from J, with 22 bases between. Germline V gene sequence: CDR1 PRHDT, CDR2 FYEKMQ (reference sequence). The CDR3 loop is CASKPGGAEEQYF. CDR3 coding DNA: TGTGCCAGTAAGCCTGGGGGGGCAGAGGAGCAGTACTTC.

The chain employs TRBV5-1 and TRBJ1-6; 7 bases agree with TRBD1. Looked up from germline, CDR1 is SGHRS and CDR2 is YFSETQ. The CDR3 loop spans 16 amino acids. V shed 0 bases, J shed 4 bases, and the junction held 4 bases outside the gene matches. This CDR3 reads CASSLEGGAYNSPLHF. CDR3 nucleotide sequence: TGCGCCAGCAGCTTGGAAGGGGGCGCGTATAATTCACCCCTCCACTTT. The entire variable domain, with the rest obtained from reference TRBV5-1 and TRBJ1-6, is as follows: KAGVTQTPRYLIKTRGQQVTLSCSPISGHRSVSWYQQTPGQGLQFLFEYFSETQRNKGNFPGRFSGRQFSNSRSEMNVSTLELGDSALYLCASSLEGGAYNSPLHFGNGTRLTVT.

A few counts support this clone. This chain links TRBV4-2 with TRBJ2-6; tentative D call: TRBD1 (5 bases). Germline loops: CDR1 LGHNA, CDR2 YNFKEQ. The CDR3 loop spans 17 amino acids. Trimming left V 0 bases short and J 4 bases short, with 13 bases between. This CDR3 reads CASSQEDRPSGANVLTF. CDR3 in DNA: TGTGCCAGCAGCCAAGAAGACAGACCATCGGGGGCCAACGTCCTGACTTTC.

This clone was observed a few times. V and J are TRBV4-1 and TRBJ1-2; D ambiguous. Germline V gives CDR1 MGHRA, CDR2 YSYEKL. The CDR3 sequence is 15 residues long. The V end was cut by 1 base, the J end by 7 bases, with 16 bases between. The CDR3 DNA reads as TGCGCCAGCAGCCAAGGGACTGACCCGTTTGGTGGCTACACCTTC. Its translation is CASSQGTDPFGGYTF.

This chain links TRBV30 with TRBJ2-5; a possible D gene is TRBD1 (6 bases). The CDR3 has 13 amino acids. CDR1 and CDR2 from the germline V gene are GTSNPN and SVGIG (reference sequence). Trimming shortened V by 4 bases and J by 1 base, and 10 bases separated the two germline ends. CDR3 loop: CAWNRDTQETQYF. The CDR3 DNA reads TGTGCCTGGAATCGGGACACCCAAGAGACCCAGTACTTC.

The chain links TRBV12-5 to TRBJ2-1; 10 positions agree with TRBD2. With V trimmed by 7 bases and J by 8 bases, 8 bases remained unmatched. Germline loops: CDR1 LGHNT, CDR2 FRNRAP. The CDR3 length is 14 residues. The CDR3 nucleotides read TGTGCTAGTGCCCTCCTAGCGGGAGTAGATGAGCAGTTCTTC. Protein sequence: CASALLAGVDEQFF.

CDR3 nucleotide sequence: TGTGCCAGCAGTTTCCCCCCAGGGGCCCCTGGCTACACCTTC. Translating gives CASSFPPGAPGYTF. This chain links TRBV28 with TRBJ1-2; D may be TRBD1 (6 bases). The V end lost 3 bases, the J end lost 7 bases, and 15 bases lay between the germline ends. The germline V gene has CDR1 MDHEN and CDR2 SYDVKM. CDR3 length: 14 residues.

The V gene is TRBV2, the J gene TRBJ1-5, with D tentatively TRBD1 (6 bases). V was clipped by 5 bases and J by 2 bases, with 13 bases between them. The germline V gene has CDR1 SNHLY and CDR2 FYNNEI. This CDR3 has 15 amino acids. CDR3 in amino acids: CASSPQGQGNQPQHF. The CDR3 region has the DNA TGTGCCAGCAGTCCACAGGGCCAGGGCAATCAGCCCCAGCATTTT.

This rearrangement joins TRBV15 to TRBJ1-2; D perhaps matches TRBD1 (6 bases). This CDR3 comprises 15 residues. V was shortened by 4 bases and J by 0 bases, with 12 bases between the two germline ends. Germline V lookup: CDR1 LNHNV, CDR2 YYDKDF (reference sequence). This chain's CDR3 is CATSTPGVTNYGYTF. CDR3 DNA: TGTGCCACCAGCACCCCAGGGGTTACTAACTATGGCTACACCTTC. The variable domain in full, completed from reference TRBV15 and TRBJ1-2, reads DAMVIQNPRYQVTQFGKPVTLSCSQTLNHNVMYWYQQKSSQAPKLLFHYYDKDFNNEADTPDNFQSRRPNTSFCFLDIRSPGLGDTAMYLCATSTPGVTNYGYTFGSGTRLTVV.

J is TRBJ2-2 and V is TRBV9, with a possible D match to TRBD2 (6 bases). There are 15 residues in the CDR3. Per germline, CDR1 SGDLS and CDR2 YYNGEE. V dropped 0 bases and J dropped 2 bases, with 8 bases sitting between them. CDR3: CASSVAGSNTGELFF. CDR3 DNA sequence: TGTGCCAGCAGCGTAGCCGGGAGCAACACCGGGGAGCTGTTTTTT.

This clone was seen only a few times. V usage is TRBV5-1 and J usage is TRBJ2-1, with D unresolved. CDR3 size: 11 residues. V was cut by 6 bases and J by 4 bases, with 5 bases left in between. Looked up from germline, CDR1 is SGHRS and CDR2 is YFSETQ. The DNA for the CDR3 is TGCGCCAGCACTGAGTACAATGAGCAGTTCTTC. Encoded protein: CASTEYNEQFF.

The genes are TRBV30 and TRBJ1-1; D call uncertain. V was trimmed by 1 base and J by 1 base, leaving 7 bases between them. The CDR3 loop spans 13 amino acids. Per germline, CDR1 GTSNPN and CDR2 SVGIG (reference sequence). CDR3 coding DNA: TGTGCCTGGAGTGCGTACGGGAACACTGAAGCTTTCTTT. This encodes CAWSAYGNTEAFF.